Sequencing of this T cell receptor (beta chain) was carried out in a study of blood T cell repertoires in COVID-19. The CDR3 covers 14 residues. Losses at the gene ends were 2 bases for V and 2 bases for J; bases not matched to a gene: 3. Germline V gene data show CDR1 as SGHRS and CDR2 as YFSETQ. This table comes from immunoSEQ multiplex PCR, and its TCRdb copy is limited to in-frame clones, with some not included. Of 400,000 or so clones listed, approximately 91% are singletons. Clinical histories supplied by participants themselves formed the basis of cohort assignment. The chain has TRBV5-1 and TRBJ1-2, with 7 bases fitting TRBD1. Sequenced material: PBMCs or T cells enriched from blood (not recorded which). The receptor was derived from a woman aged 40 to 50 with acute COVID-19. The CDR3 protein is CASSLRQGNYGYTF. The CDR3 DNA reads TGCGCCAGCAGCTTAAGACAGGGCAACTATGGCTACACCTTC. Full variable domain (rest looked up from reference TRBV5-1 and TRBJ1-2): KAGVTQTPRYLIKTRGQQVTLSCSPISGHRSVSWYQQTPGQGLQFLFEYFSETQRNKGNFPGRFSGRQFSNSRSEMNVSTLELGDSALYLCASSLRQGNYGYTFGSGTRLTVV.